A single sample is the source of the 11 T cell receptor beta chains below, sequenced in a study of T cells in Graves' hyperthyroidism and ophthalmopathy. From RNA transcripts, TCR beta CDR3 regions were amplified. With the HTBI primer set, the TCR CDR3 went through a first round of RT-PCR. TCRdb reanalysed the multiplex PCR reads using MiXCR and keeps one entry per CDR3 protein. The table includes more than 450,000 distinct CDR3 sequences, nearly 20% detected once. The sample taken for sequencing was blood. The receptors were gathered from a man aged 40-49 years with Graves' ophthalmopathy.

The rearrangement uses TRBV6-9 and TRBJ2-5; 10 nucleotides match TRBD2. Germline lookup yields CDR1 MNHGY and CDR2 SVAAGI. V lost 3 bases to trimming and J lost 5 bases; unmatched junction nucleotides: 9. The CDR3 is 16 amino acids. The DNA for the CDR3 is TGTGCCAGCAGTTACCGGAGAGCGGGGGGGCAGGAGACCCAGTACTTC. It specifies CASSYRRAGGQETQYF.

This clonotype was counted a few times. V is TRBV5-1 and J is TRBJ2-5; perhaps TRBD2 as D (6 bases). The CDR3 loop spans 16 amino acids. CDR1 and CDR2 from the germline V gene are SGHRS and YFSETQ. The ends were cut back, 0 bases at V and 4 bases at J, with 16 bases in the middle. The CDR3 reads CASSLGASELGETQYF. The CDR3 coding sequence is TGCGCCAGCAGCTTGGGGGCTAGCGAACTGGGAGAGACCCAGTACTTC.

The rearrangement links TRBV7-3 to TRBJ2-3; TRBD2 agrees at 8 bases. The trim removed 5 bases at V and 5 bases at J, leaving 6 bases unmatched. The CDR3 totals 14 residues. Germline V gene lookup returns CDR1 SGHTA and CDR2 FQGTGA. The CDR3 reads CASSRTTSGDTQYF. CDR3 DNA: TGTGCCAGCAGCCGGACAACTAGCGGAGATACGCAGTATTTT.

The V gene is TRBV5-4, the J gene TRBJ2-7, with a weak D call TRBD1 (6 bases). This CDR3 has 16 amino acids. The V gene lost 3 bases and the J gene lost 7 bases, with 23 bases spanning the gap. Germline V gives CDR1 SGHNT, CDR2 YYREEE (reference sequence). The DNA of the CDR3 is TGTGCCAGCAGCTCGCCGTCGGGTACAGGGACGGGGGAGCAGTACTTC. Its translation: CASSSPSGTGTGEQYF.

The genes are TRBV5-6 and TRBJ1-6; 9 bases map to TRBD1. Per the germline V gene, CDR1 is SGHDT and CDR2 is YYEEEE. Losses at the gene ends were 4 bases for V and 8 bases for J; bases not matched to a gene: 7. This CDR3 region has 15 residues. The CDR3 reads CASSPGDREHSPLHF. The CDR3 nucleotides are TGTGCCAGCAGCCCAGGGGACAGGGAGCATTCACCCCTCCACTTT.

This clonotype showed up just a few times. The chain employs TRBV20-1 and TRBJ2-5; the match to TRBD2 covers 9 bases. This CDR3 region has 16 residues. Germline V gives CDR1 DFQATT, CDR2 SNEGSKA (reference sequence). V shed 4 bases and J 1 base; nucleotides not matched to a gene: 10. The CDR3 coding sequence is TGCAGTGCTACGTTGTCGGCGGGAGGGCTCCAAGAGACCCAGTACTTC. This translates into CSATLSAGGLQETQYF.

This clonotype was recorded many times. The chain is built from TRBV24-1 and TRBJ2-2, with 7 bases lining up with TRBD1. J lost 0 bases, V lost 9 bases, and 6 bases had no gene match. Germline values: CDR1 KGHDR, CDR2 SFDVKD. The CDR3 extends over 15 amino acids. CDR3 sequence reads: CATSGTVTNTGELFF. The CDR3 DNA reads TGTGCCACCTCCGGGACAGTGACGAACACCGGGGAGCTGTTTTTT.

This clonotype was observed many times. The chain recombines TRBV2 with TRBJ2-2, with D hard to call. Germline V gene lookup returns CDR1 SNHLY and CDR2 FYNNEI. The CDR3 totals 11 residues. Trimming pared 7 bases from V and 6 bases from J, leaving 6 bases between. The CDR3 region has the DNA TGTGCCAGCAAAGAGCCCGGGGAGCTGTTTTTT. Translating it yields CASKEPGELFF.

This clonotype was recorded at least ten times. CDR3 in amino acids: CASFPGQGRVGTEAFF. In DNA, the CDR3 is TGTGCCAGCTTCCCAGGACAGGGCCGGGTAGGCACTGAAGCTTTCTTT. The chain joins TRBV12-3 or TRBV12-4 to TRBJ1-1; TRBD1 aligns across 8 bases. This CDR3 is built from 16 residues. The V segment lost 8 bases and the J segment 4 bases; nucleotides outside the gene matches: 15.

This clonotype was seen more than once but under ten times. The chain joins TRBV6-2 or TRBV6-3 to TRBJ2-7; D is unclear. With 7 bases removed from V and 3 bases from J, the gap between germline ends came to 10 bases. The CDR3 runs to 12 residues. Germline CDR1 reads MNHEY; CDR2 reads SVGEGT. CDR3 nucleotide sequence: TGTGCCAGCACCAAAAACCTCTACGAGCAGTACTTC. As protein: CASTKNLYEQYF.

There are a few counts of this clonotype. This chain connects TRBV7-2 to TRBJ2-1, with 10 bases lining up with TRBD2. The CDR3 sequence is 14 residues long. Germline V gene sequence: CDR1 SGHTA, CDR2 FQGNSA. J gave up 7 bases and V 5 bases, and 5 bases lay outside the gene matches. The CDR3 nucleotides read TGTGCCAGCAGCGACCTAGCGGGAGATAATGAGCAGTTCTTC. Protein: CASSDLAGDNEQFF.